This TCR beta chain is from a study of human T cells and chemical hapten exposure. The CDR3 runs to 16 residues. Trimming stripped 0 bases from V and 3 bases from J, with 18 bases between. Germline V gives CDR1 SQVTM, CDR2 ANQGSEA. Using its own MiXCR run on the RACE reads, TCRdb lists one record per CDR3 protein. The sample comprises 300,000 to 450,000 distinct CDR3 sequences, nearly 5% of which are singletons, and approximately 2.1% rests with the top ten. Documented time point: patch test 1, 2 weeks after DPC sensitization. The sample's treatment: therapeutic diphenylcyclopropenone sensitization with weekly scalp DPC.

This sequence joins TRBV29-1 and TRBJ2-7; possible D gene TRBD1, 7 bases. This sequence originates from a woman aged 45 to 65 with alopecia areata. Some clones in this sample may be carry-over from other donors' samples. This material consisted of whole blood, taken in connection with sensitization to the hapten diphenylcyclopropenone (DPC). Written as DNA, the CDR3 is TGCAGCGTTGAAGAGGGGAACAGGGGAGGCGGCTACGAGCAGTACTTC. Its protein product is CSVEEGNRGGGYEQYF.